The present T cell receptor beta chain was sequenced within a study of blood T cell repertoires in COVID-19. Overall study: The analysed material was cDNA or gDNA that came from T cells, B-cell-depleted T cells, or PBMCs.

CDR1 is MNHEY, CDR2 SVGAGI, per germline. Trimming at V came to 2 bases and at J to 4 bases, leaving 7 bases not matched to a gene. This CDR3 is 15 amino acids long. In the study's own analysis: Estimated nucleated cell counts came from reference gene primer amplification. Produced via immunoSEQ multiplex PCR; TCRdb's table is partial and in-frame only. For V, J and clone size, that table is used; D and trimming come from the DNA. The sample has over 200,000 clones; about 88% are singletons. V usage is TRBV6-5 and J usage is TRBJ1-2; TRBD1 agrees at 7 bases. The sample comprised peripheral blood. The TCR originated in a woman aged 40 to 49 who had recovered from COVID-19. The CDR3 loop is CASSYRRDSPYGYTF. In nucleotides, the CDR3 is TGTGCCAGCAGTTACCGCCGGGACAGTCCCTATGGCTACACCTTC.